These T cell receptor beta chains were read from a single sample in a study of blood T cell repertoires in COVID-19. Method: immunoSEQ multiplex PCR; TCRdb's copy keeps in-frame clones and lacks some. The data show around 89,000 clones, approximately 89% seen once. Sequencing used peripheral blood. The receptors shown here come from a man between 60 and 75 years old with acute or convalescent COVID-19. Both conserved end residues are part of each CDR3. Fields, in order: D gene, V gene, J gene, clone size, CDR3 protein, CDR3 DNA. The D gene is left open where the match is weak. Only part of the rows carry a size: once, few, many, or a class if the clone is expanded.

>-|TRBV5-6|TRBJ2-7|-
CASSLYQIYEQYF
TGTGCCAGCAGCTTGTATCAGATTTACGAGCAGTACTTC
>-|TRBV5-4|TRBJ2-5|-
CASSLHSQETQYF
TGTGCCAGCAGCTTACACAGCCAAGAGACCCAGTACTTC
>TRBD1|TRBV10-3|TRBJ2-5|once
CAISEEDRVKEQETQYF
TGTGCCATCAGTGAAGAGGACAGGGTTAAAGAACAAGAGACCCAGTACTTC
>-|TRBV5-1|TRBJ2-3|once
CASSLDGQASTDTQYF
TGCGCCAGCAGCTTGGATGGTCAGGCTAGCACAGATACGCAGTATTTT
>-|TRBV6-6|TRBJ2-5|-
CASSSVRGEGTQYF
TGTGCCAGCAGTTCGGTTAGGGGGGAGGGGACCCAGTACTTC
>-|TRBV5-1|TRBJ2-3|-
CASSRGDGSSTDTQYF
TGCGCCAGCAGCCGCGGGGACGGCTCTAGCACAGATACGCAGTATTTT
>-|TRBV5-6|TRBJ1-1|-
CASSPGGGLAEAFF
TGTGCCAGCAGCCCGGGAGGTGGGCTCGCTGAAGCTTTCTTT
>TRBD2|TRBV7-3|TRBJ2-7|-
CASSLSGGVSYEQYF
TGTGCCAGCAGCCTTAGCGGGGGGGTCTCCTACGAGCAGTACTTC
>-|TRBV6-5|TRBJ2-1|-
CAVHERLSNEQFF
TGTGCCGTCCATGAGCGACTCTCCAATGAGCAGTTCTTC
>-|TRBV7-9|TRBJ2-1|-
CASSSPQRRDRVYNEQFF
TGTGCCAGCAGCTCCCCCCAGCGGAGGGACAGAGTTTACAATGAGCAGTTCTTC
>TRBD1|TRBV5-6|TRBJ2-1|-
CASSFSRDRDNEQFF
TGTGCCAGCAGCTTCTCTAGAGACAGGGACAATGAGCAGTTCTTC
>-|TRBV3-1/TRBV3-2|TRBJ1-6|-
CASSLPGTPLHF
TGTGCCAGCAGCCTACCCGGGACACCCCTCCACTTT
>TRBD1|TRBV10-3|TRBJ1-6|-
CAISESQGAGSPLHF
TGTGCCATCAGTGAGTCGCAGGGGGCAGGTTCACCCCTCCACTTT
>-|TRBV3-1/TRBV3-2|TRBJ1-5|-
CASSQGGGTQPQHF
TGTGCCAGCAGCCAAGGCGGCGGGACTCAGCCCCAGCATTTT
>-|TRBV5-4|TRBJ2-1|-
CASSLAGIADAYNEQFF
TGTGCCAGCAGCTTGGCCGGAATAGCGGATGCCTACAATGAGCAGTTCTTC
>-|TRBV10-3|TRBJ2-5|-
CAISEQQETQYF
TGTGCCATCAGTGAGCAACAAGAGACCCAGTACTTC
>-|TRBV27|TRBJ2-1|-
CASSFQVGNSYNEQFF
TGTGCCAGCAGTTTTCAGGTGGGCAACTCCTACAATGAGCAGTTCTTC
>-|TRBV5-6|TRBJ1-2|once
CASSHLGASDYGYTF
TGTGCCAGCAGCCATCTGGGCGCTTCCGACTATGGCTACACCTTC
>TRBD1|TRBV3-1/TRBV3-2|TRBJ1-6|-
CASNHGTGNSPLHF
TGTGCCAGCAACCACGGGACAGGAAATTCACCCCTCCACTTT
>TRBD1|TRBV5-1|TRBJ2-1|-
CASSRSLQGAFYNEQFF
TGCGCCAGCAGCCGTTCACTACAGGGGGCTTTTTACAATGAGCAGTTCTTC
>TRBD1|TRBV6-1|TRBJ1-1|-
CASSEARQGLANTEAFF
TGTGCCAGCAGTGAAGCGCGACAGGGGTTGGCTAACACTGAAGCTTTCTTT
>TRBD1|TRBV5-1|TRBJ2-6|-
CASSLRTGDSGANVLTF
TGCGCCAGCAGCCTTCGGACAGGGGACTCTGGGGCCAACGTCCTGACTTTC
>TRBD1|TRBV9|TRBJ1-6|-
CASSVGQSSYNSPLHF
TGTGCCAGCAGCGTGGGACAGAGCTCCTATAATTCACCCCTCCACTTT
>TRBD1|TRBV19|TRBJ1-6|-
CASSIGDRGLRTPLHF
TGTGCCAGTAGTATAGGGGACAGGGGATTAAGGACACCCCTCCACTTT
>TRBD1|TRBV6-6|TRBJ1-2|-
CASSSGRGYGYTF
TGTGCCAGCAGCTCGGGCAGGGGGTATGGCTACACCTTC
>-|TRBV27|TRBJ2-1|-
CASSLSSYNEQFF
TGTGCCAGCAGTTTGAGCTCCTACAATGAGCAGTTCTTC
>TRBD1|TRBV25-1|TRBJ1-1|-
CASSSRDRGNTEAFF
TGTGCCAGCAGTTCCAGGGACAGGGGGAACACTGAAGCTTTCTTT